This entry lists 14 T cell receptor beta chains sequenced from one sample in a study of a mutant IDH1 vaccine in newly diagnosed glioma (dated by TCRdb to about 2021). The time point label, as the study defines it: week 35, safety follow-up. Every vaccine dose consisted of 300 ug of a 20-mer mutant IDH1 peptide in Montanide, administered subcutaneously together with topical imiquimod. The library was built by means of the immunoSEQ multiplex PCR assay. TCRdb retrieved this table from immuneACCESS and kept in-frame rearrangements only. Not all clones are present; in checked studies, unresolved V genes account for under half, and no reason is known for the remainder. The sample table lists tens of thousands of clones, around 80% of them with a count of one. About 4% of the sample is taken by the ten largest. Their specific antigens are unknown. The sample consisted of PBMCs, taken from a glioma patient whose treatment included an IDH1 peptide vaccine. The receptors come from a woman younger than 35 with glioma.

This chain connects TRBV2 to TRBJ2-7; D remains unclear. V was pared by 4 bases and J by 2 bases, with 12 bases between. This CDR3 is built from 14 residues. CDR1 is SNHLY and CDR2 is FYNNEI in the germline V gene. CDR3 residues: CASSGMRSPYEQYF. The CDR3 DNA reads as TGTGCCAGCAGTGGAATGCGCAGTCCCTACGAGCAGTACTTC.

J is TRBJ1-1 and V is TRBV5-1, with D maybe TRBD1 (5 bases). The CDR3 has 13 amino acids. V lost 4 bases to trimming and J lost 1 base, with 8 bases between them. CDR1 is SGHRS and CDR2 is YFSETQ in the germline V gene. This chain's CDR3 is CASSVGANTEAFF. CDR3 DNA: TGCGCCAGCAGCGTAGGGGCGAACACTGAAGCTTTCTTT.

This CDR3 is CASSETGLYQPQHF. The CDR3 DNA is TGTGCCAGTAGTGAGACAGGGCTATATCAGCCCCAGCATTTT. The gene calls are TRBV19 and TRBJ1-5; 7 nucleotides agree with TRBD1. Germline CDR1 LNHDA, CDR2 SQIVND (reference sequence). There are 14 residues in the CDR3. The trim removed 5 bases at V and 5 bases at J, leaving 6 bases unmatched.

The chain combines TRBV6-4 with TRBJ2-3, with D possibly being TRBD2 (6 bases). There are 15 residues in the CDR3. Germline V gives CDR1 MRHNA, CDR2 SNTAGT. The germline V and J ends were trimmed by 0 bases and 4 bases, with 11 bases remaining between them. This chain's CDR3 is CASSDSASAADTQYF. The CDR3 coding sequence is TGTGCCAGCAGTGACTCGGCTAGCGCGGCAGATACGCAGTATTTT.

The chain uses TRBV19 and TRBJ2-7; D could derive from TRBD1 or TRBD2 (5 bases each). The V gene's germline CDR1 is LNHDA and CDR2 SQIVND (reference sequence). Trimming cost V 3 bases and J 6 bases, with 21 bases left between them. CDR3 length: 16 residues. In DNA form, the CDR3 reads TGTGCCAGTAGTATCAGAAGAGAGGGGCCTAGAAGCGAGCAGTACTTC. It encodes CASSIRREGPRSEQYF.

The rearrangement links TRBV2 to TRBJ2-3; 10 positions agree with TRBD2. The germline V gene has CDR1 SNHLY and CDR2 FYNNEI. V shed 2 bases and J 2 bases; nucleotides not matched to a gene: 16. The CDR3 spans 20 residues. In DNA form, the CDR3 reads TGTGCCAGCAGTGAAAGGCGACTAGCGGGTTCAGGGTCTAACACAGATACGCAGTATTTT. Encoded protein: CASSERRLAGSGSNTDTQYF.

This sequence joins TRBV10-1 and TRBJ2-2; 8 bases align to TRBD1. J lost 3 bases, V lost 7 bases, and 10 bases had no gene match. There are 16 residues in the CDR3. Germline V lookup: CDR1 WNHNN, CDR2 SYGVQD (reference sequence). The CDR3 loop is CASTRGQGRDTGELFF. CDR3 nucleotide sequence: TGCGCCAGCACCCGAGGACAGGGCCGCGACACCGGGGAGCTGTTTTTT.

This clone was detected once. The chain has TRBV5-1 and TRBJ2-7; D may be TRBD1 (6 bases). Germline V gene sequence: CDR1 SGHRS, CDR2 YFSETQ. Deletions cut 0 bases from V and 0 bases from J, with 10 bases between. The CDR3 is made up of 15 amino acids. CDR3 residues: CASSLEGVSSYEQYF. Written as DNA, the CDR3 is TGCGCCAGCAGCTTGGAGGGGGTAAGCTCCTACGAGCAGTACTTC.

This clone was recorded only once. CDR3 nucleotides: TGTGCCAGCAGCGAATCCGGATACTACGAGCAGTACTTC. It is translated as CASSESGYYEQYF. The genes are TRBV14 and TRBJ2-7; D is uncertain. The CDR3 runs 13 residues. V lost 5 bases and J 3 bases, leaving 11 bases between the germline ends. Per germline, CDR1 SGHDN and CDR2 FVKESK. The entire variable domain, with the rest obtained from reference TRBV14 and TRBJ2-7, is as follows: EAGVTQFPSHSVIEKGQTVTLRCDPISGHDNLYWYRRVMGKEIKFLLHFVKESKQDESGMPNNRFLAERTGGTYSTLKVQPAELEDSGVYFCASSESGYYEQYFGPGTRLTVT.

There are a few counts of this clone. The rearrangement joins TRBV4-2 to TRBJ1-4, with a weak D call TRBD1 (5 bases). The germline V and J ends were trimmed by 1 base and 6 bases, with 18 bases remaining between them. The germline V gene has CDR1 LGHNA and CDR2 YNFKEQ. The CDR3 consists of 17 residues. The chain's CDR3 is CASSQGPTGRSDEKLFF. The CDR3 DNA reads TGTGCCAGCAGCCAAGGCCCTACGGGACGGTCCGATGAAAAACTGTTTTTT.

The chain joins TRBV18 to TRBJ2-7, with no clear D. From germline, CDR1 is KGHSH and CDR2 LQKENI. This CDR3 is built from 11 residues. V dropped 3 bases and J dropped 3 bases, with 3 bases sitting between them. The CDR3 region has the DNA TGTGCCAGCTCACCGCGCTACGAGCAGTACTTC. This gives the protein CASSPRYEQYF.

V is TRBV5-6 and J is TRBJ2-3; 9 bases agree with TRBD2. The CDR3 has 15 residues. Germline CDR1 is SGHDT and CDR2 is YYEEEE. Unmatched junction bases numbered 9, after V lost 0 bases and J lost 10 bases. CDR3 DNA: TGTGCCAGCAGCTTGGCCGGCGGGGGGGGCCTTTCGCAGTATTTT. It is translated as CASSLAGGGGLSQYF.

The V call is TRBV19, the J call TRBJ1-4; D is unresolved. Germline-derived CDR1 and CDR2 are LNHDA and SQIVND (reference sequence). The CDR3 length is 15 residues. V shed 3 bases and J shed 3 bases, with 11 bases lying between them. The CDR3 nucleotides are TGTGCCAGTAGTATCGCCACCCGGTCTAATGAAAAACTGTTTTTT. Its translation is CASSIATRSNEKLFF.

CDR3 nucleotide sequence: TGTGCCAGCTCATCTTTGACAGATCCGAACACTGAAGCTTTCTTT. Protein: CASSSLTDPNTEAFF. This chain connects TRBV18 to TRBJ1-1, with D possibly TRBD1 on 5 matching bases. This CDR3 contains 15 residues. Trimming removed 5 bases at V and 1 base at J, with 14 bases between. Germline V lookup: CDR1 KGHSH, CDR2 LQKENI.